Below, 9 T cell receptor beta chains from the same sample are listed, as sequenced in a study of blood T cell repertoires in COVID-19. TCRdb keeps only in-frame clones here, not all; method: immunoSEQ multiplex PCR. The repertoire holds 350,000 to 550,000 clones, with about 89% as singletons. Source material: peripheral blood. Receptors originate from a woman under 40 with acute or convalescent COVID-19.

The rearrangement uses TRBV18 and TRBJ1-1, with a possible D match to TRBD1 (5 bases). Germline CDR1 is KGHSH and CDR2 is LQKENI. This CDR3 spans 15 amino acids. Trimming stripped 2 bases from V and 1 base from J, with 11 bases between. This CDR3 is CASSPMRQSNTEAFF. CDR3 coding DNA: TGTGCCAGCTCACCAATGAGACAGTCGAACACTGAAGCTTTCTTT. Full variable domain (remainder filled in from reference TRBV18 and TRBJ1-1): NAGVMQNPRHLVRRRGQEARLRCSPMKGHSHVYWYRQLPEEGLKFMVYLQKENIIDESGMPKERFSAEFPKEGPSILRIQQVVRGDSAAYFCASSPMRQSNTEAFFGQGTRLTVV.

The chain combines TRBV5-1 with TRBJ2-7; TRBD2 aligns across 10 bases. Germline CDR1 reads SGHRS; CDR2 reads YFSETQ. This CDR3 has 14 amino acids. Trimming removed 4 bases from V and 2 bases from J; junction bases left unmatched: 3. The CDR3 here is CASSILAGPYEQYF. DNA of the CDR3: TGCGCCAGCAGCATACTAGCGGGGCCCTACGAGCAGTACTTC.

The J gene is TRBJ1-5, the V gene TRBV2; no firm D call. Germline CDR1 SNHLY, CDR2 FYNNEI. Trimming cost V 6 bases and J 1 base, with 10 bases left between them. The length of the CDR3 is 14 residues. The CDR3 DNA is TGTGCCAGCAGCTCACATAAGAGCAATCAGCCCCAGCATTTT. This translates into CASSSHKSNQPQHF.

The table lists this clone with a count of one. The chain carries TRBV7-2 and TRBJ1-2, with 7 bases fitting TRBD1. The CDR3 has 15 residues. Germline V gene sequence: CDR1 SGHTA, CDR2 FQGNSA. With 5 bases clipped from V and 7 bases from J, the junction kept 13 bases outside the gene matches. CDR3 sequence reads: CASSQLGGVFAGYTF. The CDR3 region has the DNA TGTGCCAGCAGCCAATTAGGGGGCGTCTTCGCTGGCTACACCTTC.

The V call is TRBV2, the J call TRBJ1-4, with D perhaps TRBD1 (5 bases). This CDR3 has 12 residues. Germline values: CDR1 SNHLY, CDR2 FYNNEI. V was cut by 7 bases and J by 16 bases, with 19 bases left in between. CDR3 in amino acids: CASTPEGDTKFF. CDR3 coding DNA: TGTGCCAGCACCCCTGAAGGGGATACGAAGTTTTTT.

This sequence joins TRBV4-1 and TRBJ2-5, with 7 bases lining up with TRBD1. CDR1 and CDR2 from the germline V gene are MGHRA and YSYEKL. V lost 2 bases, J lost 1 base, and 1 base stayed unmatched. The CDR3 totals 14 residues. This chain's CDR3 is CASSQRDSQETQYF. DNA of the CDR3: TGCGCCAGCAGCCAAAGGGACAGCCAAGAGACCCAGTACTTC.

The rearrangement links TRBV24-1 to TRBJ2-7; 8 nucleotides match TRBD1. Trimming cost V 4 bases and J 2 bases; bases outside gene matches: 6. Germline-derived CDR1 and CDR2 are KGHDR and SFDVKD. CDR3 length: 15 residues. The CDR3 is CATSDSRTGTYEQYF. The CDR3 nucleotides read TGTGCCACCAGTGACTCTAGGACAGGGACCTACGAGCAGTACTTC.

The CDR3 DNA follows: TGTGCCACCAGCAGAGCAACAGATACGCAGTATTTT. Translating it yields CATSRATDTQYF. This chain links TRBV15 with TRBJ2-3; D is undetermined. This CDR3 contains 12 residues. Trimming cost V 1 base and J 3 bases, with 2 bases left between them. CDR1 is LNHNV, CDR2 YYDKDF, per germline (reference sequence).

The chain joins TRBV27 to TRBJ2-1; TRBD2 agrees at 12 bases. This CDR3 is 14 amino acids long. CDR1 and CDR2 (germline): MNHEY, SMNVEV (reference sequence). V lost 3 bases, J lost 7 bases, and 1 base stayed unmatched. The CDR3 nucleotides read TGTGCCAGCAGTTTGACTAGCGGGGGAAATGAGCAGTTCTTC. This codes for CASSLTSGGNEQFF.